The source of this T cell receptor (beta chain) is a study of cytomegalovirus exposure and HLA in healthy donors. Of note for this clone: What it recognizes is unknown.

The PCR was carried out with 60 Vbeta primers and 13 Jbeta primers. TCRdb's copy holds only in-frame clones and misses some; the assay was immunoSEQ multiplex PCR. The table records approximately 260,000 clones, just under 85% of them present only once. General study results and limits: CMV serostatus was the only recorded immune exposure for donors. For most TCR beta V segments, an earlier analysis put the productive rate at about 87% or about 30% of the time. The majority of TCR sequences were rare, yet some public TCRs appeared in many donors. There were about 160 TCR beta chains listed as cytomegalovirus-associated.

CDR3 size: 14 residues. CDR1 is MDHEN, CDR2 SYDVKM, per germline. V was pared by 5 bases and J by 1 base, with 3 bases of the junction left unmatched. The chain has TRBV28 and TRBJ2-5; TRBD2 agrees at 8 bases. Sequencing was performed on PBMCs. This receptor was taken from a woman aged 40 to 55 in good health and CMV-seropositive. CDR3 in amino acids: CASSTAGVQETQYF. Here the CDR3 DNA reads TGTGCCAGCAGTACAGCGGGAGTCCAAGAGACCCAGTACTTC.